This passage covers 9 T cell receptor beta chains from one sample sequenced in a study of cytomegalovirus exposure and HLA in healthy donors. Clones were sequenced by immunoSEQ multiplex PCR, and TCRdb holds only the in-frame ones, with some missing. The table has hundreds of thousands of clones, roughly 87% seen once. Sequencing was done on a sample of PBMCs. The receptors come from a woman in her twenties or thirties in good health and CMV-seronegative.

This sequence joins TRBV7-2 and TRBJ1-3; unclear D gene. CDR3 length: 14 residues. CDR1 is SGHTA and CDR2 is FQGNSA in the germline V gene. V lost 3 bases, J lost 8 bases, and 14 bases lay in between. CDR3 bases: TGTGCCAGCAGCTTTTCCGGGAATGAGGACACCATATATTTT. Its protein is CASSFSGNEDTIYF.

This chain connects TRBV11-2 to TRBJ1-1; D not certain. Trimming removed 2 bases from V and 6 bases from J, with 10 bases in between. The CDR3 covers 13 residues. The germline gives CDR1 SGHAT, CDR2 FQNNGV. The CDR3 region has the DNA TGTGCCAGCAGCTTATTGTACATTCCTGAAGCTTTCTTT. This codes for CASSLLYIPEAFF.

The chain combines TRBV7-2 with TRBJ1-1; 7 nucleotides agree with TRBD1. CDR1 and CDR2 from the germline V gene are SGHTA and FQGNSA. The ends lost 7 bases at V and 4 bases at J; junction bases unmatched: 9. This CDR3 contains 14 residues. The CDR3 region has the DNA TGTGCCAGCAACGACAGGGTCGGGAGCACTGAAGCTTTCTTT. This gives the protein CASNDRVGSTEAFF. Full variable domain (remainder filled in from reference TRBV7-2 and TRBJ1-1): GAGVSQSPSNKVTEKGKDVELRCDPISGHTALYWYRQSLGQGLEFLIYFQGNSAPDKSGLPSDRFSAERTGGSVSTLTIQRTQQEDSAVYLCASNDRVGSTEAFFGQGTRLTVV.

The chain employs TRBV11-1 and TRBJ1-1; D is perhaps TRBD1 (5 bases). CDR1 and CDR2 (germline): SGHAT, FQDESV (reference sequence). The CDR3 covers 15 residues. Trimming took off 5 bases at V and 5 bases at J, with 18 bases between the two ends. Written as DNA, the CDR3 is TGTGCCAGCAGCCCAGGGTTTGGGTCGCGGACTGAAGCTTTCTTT. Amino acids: CASSPGFGSRTEAFF.

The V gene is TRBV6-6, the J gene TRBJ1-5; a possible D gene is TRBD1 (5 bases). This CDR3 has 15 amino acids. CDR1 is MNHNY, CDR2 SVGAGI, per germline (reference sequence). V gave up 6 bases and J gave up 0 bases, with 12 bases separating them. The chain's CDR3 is CASRVDSYSNQPQHF. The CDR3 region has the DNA TGTGCCAGCAGAGTCGACAGTTATAGCAATCAGCCCCAGCATTTT.

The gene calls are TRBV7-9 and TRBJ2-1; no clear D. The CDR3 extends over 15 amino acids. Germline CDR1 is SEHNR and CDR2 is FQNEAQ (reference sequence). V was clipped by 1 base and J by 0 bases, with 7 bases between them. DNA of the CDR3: TGTGCCAGCAGCTTAGGTGAAAGCTCCTACAATGAGCAGTTCTTC. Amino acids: CASSLGESSYNEQFF.

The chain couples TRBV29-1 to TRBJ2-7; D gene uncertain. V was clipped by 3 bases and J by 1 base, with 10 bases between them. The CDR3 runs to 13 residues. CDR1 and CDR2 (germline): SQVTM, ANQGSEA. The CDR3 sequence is CSVEGKGSYEQYF. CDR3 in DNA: TGCAGCGTTGAGGGGAAGGGATCCTACGAGCAGTACTTC.

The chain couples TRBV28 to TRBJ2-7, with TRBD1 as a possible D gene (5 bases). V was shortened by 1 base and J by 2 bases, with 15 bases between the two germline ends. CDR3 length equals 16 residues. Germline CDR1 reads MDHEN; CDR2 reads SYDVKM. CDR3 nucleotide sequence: TGTGCCAGCAGTTTATTTGGAAGGGGCTTTGCCTACGAGCAGTACTTC. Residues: CASSLFGRGFAYEQYF.

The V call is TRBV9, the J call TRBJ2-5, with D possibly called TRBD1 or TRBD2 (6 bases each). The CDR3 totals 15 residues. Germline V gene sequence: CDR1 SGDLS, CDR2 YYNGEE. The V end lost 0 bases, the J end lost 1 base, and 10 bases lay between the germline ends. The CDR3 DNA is TGTGCCAGCAGCGTAGGGGGGGCGAGCCAAGAGACCCAGTACTTC. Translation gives CASSVGGASQETQYF.